The 27 T cell receptor beta chains below all came from one sample that was sequenced in a study of breast tumors, draining lymph nodes, adjacent tissues. TCRdb re-called the multiplex PCR reads through MiXCR, storing one row per CDR3 protein. This sample has roughly 70,000 distinct CDR3 sequences, with around two fifths found just once. The sequencing input was breast tumor tissue. The receptors shown here come from a female donor with breast cancer. Some clones in this sample may be carry-over from other donors' samples.

The chain has TRBV10-3 and TRBJ1-5, with 8 bases fitting TRBD1. The V gene end was trimmed by 8 bases and the J gene end by 6 bases; junction bases not matched to a gene: 6. Germline V CDR1 and CDR2: ENHRY, SYGVKD. There are 13 residues in the CDR3. The CDR3 bases are TGTGCCATCTCTACAGGGGGACTTCAGCCCCAGCATTTT. Translating it yields CAISTGGLQPQHF.

On this clonotype: Being one base from a much bigger clone, this may be a read error. The chain links TRBV6-1 to TRBJ1-2, with D hard to call. The CDR3 totals 14 residues. Germline lookup yields CDR1 MNHNS and CDR2 SASEGT. V was shortened by 5 bases and J by 7 bases, with 17 bases between the two germline ends. CDR3 in DNA: TGTGCCAGCAGTCTATCACGGAAAGTGCCTGGCTACACCTTC. It is translated as CASSLSRKVPGYTF.

The gene calls are TRBV13 and TRBJ1-5; D is ambiguous. The ends were cut back, 5 bases at V and 0 bases at J, with 23 bases in the middle. CDR3 length: 19 residues. Germline CDR1 and CDR2: PRHDT and FYEKMQ (reference sequence). CDR3 region: CASSVDGVWTQYSNQPQHF. The CDR3 region has the DNA TGTGCCAGCAGCGTGGACGGGGTATGGACTCAATATAGCAATCAGCCCCAGCATTTT.

A word on this clonotype: This may be a read error, as it is one base from a much larger clone. The V and J genes are TRBV20-1 and TRBJ2-1, with 9 bases that match TRBD2. Germline CDR1 is DFQATT and CDR2 is SNEGSKA (reference sequence). There are 17 residues in the CDR3. CDR3 DNA: TGCAGTGCTAGATTTTTCCGGCGGGGGGGCCTCTACAATGAGCGGTTCTTC. Translation: CSARFFRRGGLYNERFF.

This clonotype came up many times. The CDR3 DNA reads TGTGCCATCAGCCCGGACTTCGGGCAGGAGACCCAGTACTTC. This gives the protein CAISPDFGQETQYF. The J gene is TRBJ2-5, the V gene TRBV10-3; D might be TRBD2 (5 bases). Germline values: CDR1 ENHRY, CDR2 SYGVKD. CDR3 length equals 14 residues. Trimming left V 6 bases short and J 5 bases short, with 16 bases between.

This clonotype showed up many times. This chain connects TRBV6-1 to TRBJ1-5; no clear D. The CDR3 is 17 amino acids. Trimming stripped 0 bases from V and 5 bases from J, with 17 bases between. Looked up from germline, CDR1 is MNHNS and CDR2 is SASEGT. The CDR3 nucleotides read TGTGCCAGCAGTGAAGCGCCCGGGATTCCGGTCTATCAGCCCCAGCATTTT. Protein product: CASSEAPGIPVYQPQHF.

As concerns this clonotype: A much more abundant neighbour one base away suggests this may be a read error. CDR3 protein: CASSHDRNSNQPQHF. Here the CDR3 DNA reads TGTGCCAGCAGTCACGACAGAAATAGCAATCAGCCCCAGCATTTT. The chain recombines TRBV6-6 with TRBJ1-5; a weak D match, TRBD1 (5 bases). This CDR3 contains 15 residues. Per the germline V gene, CDR1 is MNHNY and CDR2 is SVGAGI (reference sequence). V gave up 5 bases and J gave up 0 bases, with 11 bases separating them.

This sequence joins TRBV7-9 and TRBJ2-5; 9 bases are a match to TRBD1. Germline V CDR1 and CDR2: SEHNR, FQNEAQ (reference sequence). J gave up 2 bases and V 5 bases, and 6 bases lay outside the gene matches. The CDR3 is made up of 15 amino acids. CDR3 amino acids: CASSPNRGPQETQYF. The CDR3 coding sequence is TGTGCCAGCAGCCCAAACAGGGGGCCGCAAGAGACCCAGTACTTC.

This chain uses TRBV7-9 with TRBJ1-6; D perhaps matches TRBD1 (5 bases). The CDR3 has 15 amino acids. The germline CDR1 and CDR2 sequences are SEHNR and FQNEAQ (reference sequence). V lost 1 base to trimming and J lost 13 bases, with 17 bases between them. As DNA, the CDR3 is TGTGCCAGCAGCTTAGGCGGGGGGGGGGGATCCCCCCTCCACTTT. Translated: CASSLGGGGGSPLHF.

This clonotype was seen ten or more times. The genes are TRBV5-5 and TRBJ2-7; 12 bases line up with TRBD2. Germline V gene sequence: CDR1 SGHKS, CDR2 YYEKEE (reference sequence). CDR3 length: 16 residues. V trimming: 0 bases; J trimming: 3 bases; junction bases outside the gene matches: 4. CDR3 DNA: TGTGCCAGCAGCTTGGGACTAGCGGGAGCCGTCTACGAGCAGTACTTC. Its translation: CASSLGLAGAVYEQYF.

The chain carries TRBV20-1 and TRBJ1-1; tentative D call: TRBD1 (6 bases). The CDR3 contains 17 residues. The germline V gene has CDR1 DFQATT and CDR2 SNEGSKA (reference sequence). With 7 bases removed from V and 0 bases from J, the gap between germline ends came to 24 bases. The DNA of the CDR3 is TGCAGTGTAGACATAGGGGGATACAGGGAGATGAACACTGAAGCTTTCTTT. Protein product: CSVDIGGYREMNTEAFF.

This clonotype was recorded a few times. A much larger clone differs from this one at a single base, so this may be a read error. This chain uses TRBV20-1 with TRBJ1-3, with a weak D call TRBD1 (5 bases). Germline CDR1 is DFQATT and CDR2 is SNEGSKA (reference sequence). The CDR3 runs to 14 residues. CDR3 loop: CSARLQASGTTIYF. The CDR3 bases are TGCAGTGCTAGACTACAGGCCTCTGGAACCACCATATATTTT.

The genes are TRBV20-1 and TRBJ2-3; 8 bases line up with TRBD2. CDR3 length: 14 residues. The V gene end was trimmed by 1 base and the J gene end by 6 bases; junction bases not matched to a gene: 6. Germline assignment: CDR1 DFQATT and CDR2 SNEGSKA (reference sequence). The CDR3 coding sequence is TGCAGTGCTAGAGGGGCGGGGGGCGGGGATACGCAGTATTTT. The encoded protein is CSARGAGGGDTQYF.

The chain carries TRBV18 and TRBJ2-2, with D unresolved. Per the germline V gene, CDR1 is KGHSH and CDR2 is LQKENI. Trimming took off 7 bases at V and 5 bases at J, with 8 bases between the two ends. CDR3 length: 12 residues. CDR3 sequence: CASYAFTGELFF. CDR3 coding DNA: TGTGCCAGCTACGCATTTACCGGGGAGCTGTTTTTT.

This clonotype was observed many times. J is TRBJ2-3 and V is TRBV5-4; 9 nucleotides line up with TRBD2. Trimming at V came to 0 bases and at J to 5 bases, leaving 10 bases not matched to a gene. Germline loops: CDR1 SGHNT, CDR2 YYREEE (reference sequence). The length of the CDR3 is 17 residues. CDR3 sequence reads: CASSLAVAGGRGDTQYF. DNA of the CDR3: TGTGCCAGCAGCTTGGCAGTCGCGGGAGGGCGGGGAGATACGCAGTATTTT.

This clonotype was found many times. CDR3: CASSQDSWTVSEQYF. The CDR3 nucleotides read TGCGCCAGCAGCCAAGATTCATGGACAGTGAGCGAGCAGTACTTC. The V gene is TRBV4-1, the J gene TRBJ2-7; D perhaps matches TRBD1 (6 bases). This CDR3 has 15 residues. The V gene's germline CDR1 is MGHRA and CDR2 YSYEKL. Trimming took 0 bases from V and 6 from J, leaving 15 bases between them.

This clonotype was detected many times. The chain couples TRBV5-8 to TRBJ2-1; D might be TRBD1 or TRBD2, each matching 5 bases. The CDR3 consists of 13 residues. Germline values: CDR1 SGHTS, CDR2 YDEGEE. Between the trimmed V and J ends, which lost 5 bases and 4 bases, there was a span of 10 bases. The CDR3 coding sequence is TGTGCCAGCAGGGGACGGTTTTACAATGAGCAGTTCTTC. The encoded protein is CASRGRFYNEQFF.

The chain couples TRBV7-9 to TRBJ2-1; 7 nucleotides agree with TRBD2. Trimming removed 4 bases from V and 1 base from J; junction bases left unmatched: 16. This CDR3 is built from 19 residues. Germline-derived CDR1 and CDR2 are SEHNR and FQNEAQ (reference sequence). The CDR3 sequence: CASSSRIRGERGSYNEQFF. The DNA for the CDR3 is TGTGCCAGCAGCTCTAGGATCCGAGGAGAGCGGGGTTCCTACAATGAGCAGTTCTTC.

This clonotype was seen more than once but under ten times. The chain is built from TRBV4-1 and TRBJ2-1; 11 bases are shared with TRBD2. Germline values: CDR1 MGHRA, CDR2 YSYEKL. CDR3 size: 19 residues. Trimming took 0 bases from V and 0 from J; bases not matched to a gene: 7. The CDR3 DNA is TGCGCCAGCAGCCAAGATATAGCGGGAGGGCCCCTCTCCTACAATGAGCAGTTCTTC. Encoded protein: CASSQDIAGGPLSYNEQFF.

This clonotype appeared a single time. The J gene is TRBJ1-2, the V gene TRBV12-3 or TRBV12-4; a weak D match, TRBD1 (6 bases). Trimming took off 7 bases at V and 4 bases at J, with 19 bases between the two ends. The CDR3 spans 15 residues. The CDR3 spells CASKGFGGAGYGYTF. CDR3 coding DNA: TGTGCCAGCAAAGGCTTCGGGGGGGCGGGCTATGGCTACACCTTC.

Ten or more counts support this clonotype. V is TRBV2 and J is TRBJ2-2; 7 nucleotides align to TRBD2. The ends lost 4 bases at V and 7 bases at J; junction bases unmatched: 12. Germline V gene sequence: CDR1 SNHLY, CDR2 FYNNEI. This CDR3 spans 16 amino acids. CDR3 sequence (DNA): TGTGCCAGCAGTGGTGGGGGAGGGCCCCTAGTCGGGGAGCTGTTTTTT. Its translation: CASSGGGGPLVGELFF.

This chain links TRBV10-1 with TRBJ1-2; tentative D call: TRBD1 (5 bases). The germline V gene encodes CDR1 WNHNN and CDR2 SYGVQD (reference sequence). This CDR3 region has 13 residues. The V end was cut by 5 bases, the J end by 6 bases, with 13 bases between. The CDR3 spells CASSRGLMNGYTF. The CDR3, as DNA: TGCGCCAGCAGTCGGGGCCTGATGAATGGCTACACCTTC.

This chain joins TRBV2 and TRBJ2-2, with 8 nucleotides matching TRBD2. CDR3 length equals 15 residues. In germline, CDR1 is SNHLY, CDR2 FYNNEI. With V trimmed by 6 bases and J by 1 base, 4 bases remained unmatched. For the CDR3, the DNA is TGTGCCAGCAGGACCGCGGGGGGGAACACCGGGGAGCTGTTTTTT. This translates into CASRTAGGNTGELFF.

This clonotype has at least ten counts. The CDR3 sequence is CASSPTHGGLQDTQYF. CDR3 DNA: TGCGCCAGCAGCCCAACCCATGGGGGCCTGCAGGATACGCAGTATTTT. The chain is built from TRBV4-1 and TRBJ2-3; D is perhaps TRBD1 (6 bases). CDR1 is MGHRA, CDR2 YSYEKL, per germline. This CDR3 spans 16 amino acids. The germline V and J ends were trimmed by 4 bases and 6 bases, with 20 bases remaining between them.

This clonotype was recorded a few times. A much larger clone differs from this one at a single base, so this may be a read error. J is TRBJ2-7 and V is TRBV20-1; 10 positions match TRBD1. Germline lookup yields CDR1 DFQATT and CDR2 SNEGSKA (reference sequence). This CDR3 contains 14 residues. V shed 5 bases, J shed 6 bases, and the junction held 10 bases outside the gene matches. CDR3 DNA: TGCAGTGCTTCACCGGGACAGGGGATGTCCGAGCAGTACTTC. Amino acids: CSASPGQGMSEQYF.

This clonotype was seen many times. The chain combines TRBV13 with TRBJ1-4, with D maybe TRBD1 (5 bases). CDR1 PRHDT and CDR2 FYEKMQ come from the germline V gene (reference sequence). This CDR3 contains 13 residues. V was cut by 1 base and J by 6 bases, with 6 bases left in between. CDR3: CASSLARDEKLFF. Here the CDR3 DNA reads TGTGCCAGCAGCTTAGCCAGGGATGAAAAACTGTTTTTT. Complete variable domain (other parts from reference TRBV13 and TRBJ1-4): AAGVIQSPRHLIKEKRETATLKCYPIPRHDTVYWYQQGPGQDPQFLISFYEKMQSDKGSIPDRFSAQQFSDYHSELNMSSLELGDSALYFCASSLARDEKLFFGSGTQLSVL.

A word on this clonotype: Given the absence of the conserved phenylalanine or tryptophan at the CDR3 end, a read error is likely. The DNA for the CDR3 is TGTGCCAGTAGTATAGTTAGCCAGGGCCTCCAAGAGACCCAGTACCTT. Translated: CASSIVSQGLQETQYL. The rearrangement links TRBV19 to TRBJ2-5; D may be TRBD1 (5 bases). Trimming removed 1 base from V and 1 base from J, with 13 bases in between. Germline assignment: CDR1 LNHDA and CDR2 SQIVND (reference sequence). The CDR3 is 16 residues long.